This paragraph reports one T cell receptor beta chain. V shed 8 bases and J shed 0 bases, with 13 bases lying between them. This CDR3 has 15 residues. CDR1 is SEHNR and CDR2 is FQNEAQ in the germline V gene (reference sequence). The data belong to a study of blood T cell repertoires in COVID-19. Study background: Acute and convalescent COVID-19 samples came from the United States, Italy and Spain. From T cells, B-cell-depleted T cells, or PBMCs came the material, which was cDNA or gDNA.

How the authors handled the data: Reference gene primer amplification gave nucleated cell count estimates. Sequencing was performed with immunoSEQ multiplex PCR; in TCRdb, only in-frame clones are kept and a portion is missing. The DNA gave D and trimming, while V, J and clone size come from that table. There are 110,000 or so clones in the sample; 55% to 75% occur only once, and less than 2% lies in the top ten. The origin of this receptor is a woman in her thirties or forties with acute or convalescent COVID-19. The chain couples TRBV7-9 to TRBJ2-2; perhaps TRBD1 as D (6 bases). Sequencing input: peripheral blood. The CDR3 spells CASHQGSANTGELFF. The CDR3 nucleotides read TGTGCCAGCCACCAGGGGTCCGCGAACACCGGGGAGCTGTTTTTT.